These 6 T cell receptor beta chains were all obtained from the same sample, sequenced in a study of blood T cell repertoires in COVID-19. Clones were sequenced by immunoSEQ multiplex PCR, and TCRdb holds only the in-frame ones, with some missing. This table holds more than 110,000 clones, 90% found once. Sequencing input: peripheral blood. The source of these receptors is a woman aged 80 or over with acute or convalescent COVID-19.

This chain uses TRBV14 with TRBJ1-2; TRBD1 aligns across 8 bases. Germline loops: CDR1 SGHDN, CDR2 FVKESK. V was clipped by 4 bases and J by 2 bases; unmatched bases: 6. This CDR3 is built from 15 residues. CDR3 sequence (DNA): TGTGCCAGCAGCCCACATCAGGGGGCAAACTATGGCTACACCTTC. This translates into CASSPHQGANYGYTF.

V usage is TRBV2 and J usage is TRBJ1-2; D is possibly TRBD1 (5 bases). The CDR3 has 14 residues. CDR1 SNHLY and CDR2 FYNNEI come from the germline V gene. Deletions cut 1 base from V and 4 bases from J, with 10 bases between. CDR3 nucleotide sequence: TGTGCCAGCAGTGAAGTCCTCGGGGGCTATGGCTACACCTTC. This gives the protein CASSEVLGGYGYTF.

The V gene is TRBV9, the J gene TRBJ2-3; TRBD2 aligns across 11 bases. Per the germline V gene, CDR1 is SGDLS and CDR2 is YYNGEE. With 0 bases clipped from V and 1 base from J, the junction kept 1 base outside the gene matches. This CDR3 comprises 16 residues. CDR3 nucleotide sequence: TGTGCCAGCAGCGTAGGTAGCGGGGGGGGCACAGATACGCAGTATTTT. Encoded protein: CASSVGSGGGTDTQYF.

The chain uses TRBV7-9 and TRBJ2-5, with 11 positions matching TRBD2. The V and J ends lost 1 base and 5 bases, in that order; junction bases with no gene match: 9. The CDR3 spans 17 residues. The V gene's germline CDR1 is SEHNR and CDR2 FQNEAQ (reference sequence). CDR3 protein: CASSLGPSGGPWETQYF. CDR3 coding DNA: TGTGCCAGCAGCTTAGGGCCTAGCGGGGGGCCGTGGGAGACCCAGTACTTC.

This chain links TRBV7-2 with TRBJ1-1; 8 nucleotides match TRBD1. The ends lost 5 bases at V and 5 bases at J; junction bases unmatched: 13. CDR1 and CDR2 (germline): SGHTA, FQGNSA. The CDR3 extends over 16 amino acids. The CDR3 spells CASSPPPGQAKTEAFF. The CDR3 DNA reads TGTGCCAGCAGCCCTCCTCCGGGACAGGCTAAAACTGAAGCTTTCTTT.

The chain couples TRBV9 to TRBJ1-2; D gene ambiguous. The V gene's germline CDR1 is SGDLS and CDR2 YYNGEE. The CDR3 has 14 residues. Trimming took 4 bases from V and 3 from J, leaving 13 bases between them. This chain's CDR3 is CASSPSAGDYGYTF. The CDR3 region has the DNA TGTGCCAGCAGCCCATCGGCGGGAGACTATGGCTACACCTTC. Full variable domain (remainder filled in from reference TRBV9 and TRBJ1-2): DSGVTQTPKHLITATGQRVTLRCSPRSGDLSVYWYQQSLDQGLQFLIQYYNGEERAKGNILERFSAQQFPDLHSELNLSSLELGDSALYFCASSPSAGDYGYTFGSGTRLTVV.